The 14 T cell receptor beta chains in this list originate from one sample, sequenced in a study of T cell repertoires in cytomegalovirus infection. TCRdb re-analysed the reads in MiXCR, keeping a single row per CDR3 protein. The data contain 250,000 to 300,000 distinct CDR3 sequences, less than 25% of them seen just once; the ten biggest clones take up roughly a fifth. The antigens for these receptors are not known. Sequences were derived from cultured PBMCs, sampled from culture after CMV antigen stimulation. The receptors here all came from a human donor in good health (CMV status not recorded). Some clones in this sample may be carry-over from other donors' samples.

The chain joins TRBV19 to TRBJ2-5; D unresolved. CDR1 is LNHDA and CDR2 is SQIVND in the germline V gene (reference sequence). V was trimmed by 4 bases and J by 4 bases, leaving 10 bases between them. The CDR3 is made up of 13 amino acids. Written as DNA, the CDR3 is TGTGCCAGTAGTAAAAGGACGGTAGAGACCCAGTACTTC. This codes for CASSKRTVETQYF.

The chain recombines TRBV27 with TRBJ2-7, with TRBD1 matching 8 bases. Trimming cost V 2 bases and J 2 bases; bases outside gene matches: 5. In germline, CDR1 is MNHEY, CDR2 SMNVEV (reference sequence). This CDR3 has 15 residues. The DNA for the CDR3 is TGTGCCAGCAGTTTAAAAACAGGGGGTGCCTACGAGCAGTACGTC. It yields the protein CASSLKTGGAYEQYV.

This clonotype was found a few times. The V call is TRBV10-3, the J call TRBJ1-6; the match to TRBD1 covers 9 bases. J lost 7 bases, V lost 6 bases, and 10 bases had no gene match. CDR1 and CDR2 from the germline V gene are ENHRY and SYGVKD. This CDR3 is 16 amino acids long. The CDR3 nucleotides read TGTGCCATCAGGGCGGCCGGGACAGGGCCCAATTCACCCCTCCACTTT. Translating gives CAIRAAGTGPNSPLHF.

This clonotype was observed a handful of times. This chain joins TRBV2 and TRBJ1-1, with TRBD1 matching over 7 bases. V was clipped by 8 bases and J by 0 bases; unmatched bases: 6. The germline V gene encodes CDR1 SNHLY and CDR2 FYNNEI. This CDR3 has 14 residues. This CDR3 reads CASVGTALNTEAFF. In DNA, the CDR3 is TGTGCCAGCGTAGGGACAGCCCTGAACACTGAAGCTTTCTTT.

This clonotype was observed many times. The chain carries TRBV5-5 and TRBJ2-2; D perhaps matches TRBD1 (6 bases). The germline gives CDR1 SGHKS, CDR2 YYEKEE (reference sequence). Trimming stripped 1 base from V and 1 base from J, with 14 bases between. The CDR3 loop spans 17 amino acids. CDR3 coding DNA: TGTGCCAGCAGCTTGTGGCTAGTCAGGGGGAACACCGGGGAGCTGTTTTTT. Its protein product is CASSLWLVRGNTGELFF.

In the case of this clonotype: The CDR3 ends on some other residue instead of the conserved phenylalanine or tryptophan, so this is likely a read error. The chain carries TRBV7-9 and TRBJ2-6; D might be TRBD1 or TRBD2, each matching 5 bases. The V end was cut by 5 bases, the J end by 10 bases, with 12 bases between. Germline CDR1 and CDR2: SEHNR and FQNEAQ (reference sequence). The length of the CDR3 is 13 residues. The CDR3: CASSLGRENVLTS. CDR3 sequence (DNA): TGTGCCAGCAGCCTGGGCAGGGAGAACGTCCTGACTTCC.

This clonotype was counted many times. As DNA, the CDR3 is TGCGCCAGCAGCTTGGAGGGCGTTAGCAATCAGCCCCAGCATTTT. Protein sequence: CASSLEGVSNQPQHF. The chain recombines TRBV5-1 with TRBJ1-5; D ambiguous. V lost 0 bases and J lost 0, with 7 bases in between. The CDR3 is 15 amino acids. Germline loops: CDR1 SGHRS, CDR2 YFSETQ.

This clonotype was counted at least ten times. V and J are TRBV6-1 and TRBJ2-1; 12 bases match TRBD2. The CDR3 length is 17 residues. The germline CDR1 and CDR2 sequences are MNHNS and SASEGT. The J segment lost 1 base and the V segment lost 5 bases, leaving 6 bases of the junction unmatched. In nucleotides, the CDR3 is TGTGCCAGCAGTCCCGGACTAGCGGGACGTTCCTACAATGAGCAGTTCTTC. The encoded protein is CASSPGLAGRSYNEQFF.

The chain joins TRBV15 to TRBJ2-5; D tentatively reads TRBD1 or TRBD2 (5 bases each). In germline, CDR1 is LNHNV, CDR2 YYDKDF (reference sequence). V was clipped by 9 bases and J by 5 bases, with 16 bases between them. The CDR3 has 13 residues. The CDR3 region has the DNA TGTGCCACTAGGGACCAGCGCGTGGAGACCCAGTACTTC. Protein sequence: CATRDQRVETQYF.

A few counts support this clonotype. J is TRBJ2-1 and V is TRBV19; no clear D. The V end was cut by 3 bases, the J end by 6 bases, with 6 bases between. Germline V gene data show CDR1 as LNHDA and CDR2 as SQIVND (reference sequence). This CDR3 spans 12 amino acids. CDR3 nucleotide sequence: TGTGCCAGTAGTATTTTTGGCAATGAGCAGTTCTTC. This encodes CASSIFGNEQFF.

The chain recombines TRBV4-2 with TRBJ2-7; TRBD1 agrees at 9 bases. Germline assignment: CDR1 LGHNA and CDR2 YNFKEQ. The CDR3 is 16 residues long. V was clipped by 0 bases and J by 7 bases; unmatched bases: 10. The CDR3 region is CASSQEIPGQGNEQYF. CDR3 bases: TGTGCCAGCAGCCAAGAAATCCCGGGACAGGGCAATGAGCAGTACTTC.

In its sample, this clonotype was seen a few times. The chain combines TRBV12-5 with TRBJ2-5; D remains ambiguous. V dropped 6 bases and J dropped 9 bases, with 11 bases sitting between them. Germline assignment: CDR1 LGHNT and CDR2 FRNRAP. There are 11 residues in the CDR3. This chain's CDR3 is CASGGPEAQYF. CDR3 DNA sequence: TGTGCTAGTGGCGGCCCCGAGGCCCAGTACTTC.

V usage is TRBV11-2 and J usage is TRBJ2-5; a possible D gene is TRBD2 (6 bases). Germline CDR1 reads SGHAT; CDR2 reads FQNNGV. The CDR3 has 15 amino acids. V lost 0 bases and J 1 base, leaving 9 bases between the germline ends. The CDR3 here is CASSLDGSAQETQYF. As DNA, the CDR3 is TGTGCCAGCAGCTTAGACGGGAGCGCCCAAGAGACCCAGTACTTC.

This clonotype has just a few counts. The chain combines TRBV19 with TRBJ1-6; D is unresolved. The germline V and J ends were trimmed by 2 bases and 7 bases, with 6 bases remaining between them. The germline gives CDR1 LNHDA, CDR2 SQIVND (reference sequence). The CDR3 contains 13 residues. The CDR3: CASSITQNSPLHF. The CDR3 nucleotides are TGTGCCAGTAGTATAACCCAGAATTCACCCCTCCACTTT.